One and the same sample provided the 8 T cell receptor beta chains below, sequenced in a study of cytomegalovirus exposure and HLA in healthy donors. The PCR made use of 60 Vbeta and 13 Jbeta primers. This table comes from immunoSEQ multiplex PCR, and its TCRdb copy is limited to in-frame clones, with some not included. Of 160,000 or so clones in the sample, 80% were seen once. What was sequenced was PBMCs. These TCRs come from a man younger than 35 in good health and CMV-seropositive.

The V call is TRBV7-6, the J call TRBJ2-5; TRBD2 agrees at 15 bases. V lost 5 bases, J lost 4 bases, and 8 bases stayed unmatched. The CDR3 is 17 residues long. CDR1 and CDR2 from the germline V gene are SGHVS and FNYEAQ. The CDR3 DNA reads TGTGCCAGCAGCCGGACTAGCGGGAGGGCCTTTCTAGAGACCCAGTACTTC. Encoded protein: CASSRTSGRAFLETQYF.

CDR3 in DNA: TGTGCCAGCAGTTTATTCGGGCAGGGGGCGGAAAAACTGTTTTTT. This codes for CASSLFGQGAEKLFF. The genes are TRBV27 and TRBJ1-4, with 8 bases matching TRBD1. The CDR3 has 15 residues. Germline lookup yields CDR1 MNHEY and CDR2 SMNVEV (reference sequence). The V segment lost 1 base and the J segment 8 bases; nucleotides outside the gene matches: 6.

CDR3 nucleotide sequence: TGTGCCAGCAGGGGGACAGTTGATAATTCACCCCTCCACTTT. It codes for CASRGTVDNSPLHF. The chain is built from TRBV2 and TRBJ1-6; TRBD1 matches 7 bases. The ends lost 6 bases at V and 5 bases at J; junction bases unmatched: 4. CDR1 SNHLY and CDR2 FYNNEI come from the germline V gene. The CDR3 is made up of 14 amino acids. The whole variable domain, remainder taken from reference TRBV2 and TRBJ1-6, is EPEVTQTPSHQVTQMGQEVILRCVPISNHLYFYWYRQILGQKVEFLVSFYNNEISEKSEIFDDQFSVERPDGSNFTLKIRSTKLEDSAMYFCASRGTVDNSPLHFGNGTRLTVT.

This chain joins TRBV13 and TRBJ2-2; D may be TRBD2 (6 bases). Germline V gives CDR1 PRHDT, CDR2 FYEKMQ (reference sequence). Trimming pared 0 bases from V and 0 bases from J, leaving 17 bases between. The CDR3 sequence is 19 residues long. This CDR3 reads CASSLGLPPTGANTGELFF. The CDR3 DNA is TGTGCCAGCAGCTTAGGTCTCCCCCCCACGGGAGCGAACACCGGGGAGCTGTTTTTT.

V is TRBV7-8 and J is TRBJ2-6; perhaps TRBD2 as D (5 bases). Trimming stripped 2 bases from V and 0 bases from J, with 17 bases between. CDR3 length: 19 amino acids. Germline CDR1 SGHVS, CDR2 FQNEAQ. The CDR3 is CASSLSFGVSSSGANVLTF. Here the CDR3 DNA reads TGTGCCAGCAGCTTATCCTTCGGGGTGTCAAGCTCTGGGGCCAACGTCCTGACTTTC.

The J gene is TRBJ1-6, the V gene TRBV7-3; D is possibly TRBD1 (5 bases). V was pared by 3 bases and J by 7 bases, with 16 bases between. Germline V CDR1 and CDR2: SGHTA, FQGTGA. This CDR3 is 16 amino acids long. The CDR3 here is CASSLAGGGENSPLHF. The CDR3 region has the DNA TGTGCCAGCAGCTTGGCGGGGGGGGGAGAAAATTCACCCCTCCACTTT.

The chain joins TRBV4-1 to TRBJ2-7, with D possibly being TRBD1 (6 bases). Germline V lookup: CDR1 MGHRA, CDR2 YSYEKL. The CDR3 sequence is 15 residues long. Trimming took 2 bases from V and 3 from J, leaving 14 bases between them. The CDR3 bases are TGCGCCAGCAGCCAACCACGGGACAATCACTACGAGCAGTACTTC. Its protein product is CASSQPRDNHYEQYF.

By proportion, this clone is medium-sized. The chain combines TRBV9 with TRBJ2-7; D is perhaps TRBD1 (5 bases). Trimming cost V 4 bases and J 2 bases, with 16 bases left between them. Germline V lookup: CDR1 SGDLS, CDR2 YYNGEE. The CDR3 length is 15 residues. For the CDR3, the DNA is TGTGCCAGCAGCCCACAGGATGGGCGACCCTACGAGCAGTACTTC. Its translation: CASSPQDGRPYEQYF.